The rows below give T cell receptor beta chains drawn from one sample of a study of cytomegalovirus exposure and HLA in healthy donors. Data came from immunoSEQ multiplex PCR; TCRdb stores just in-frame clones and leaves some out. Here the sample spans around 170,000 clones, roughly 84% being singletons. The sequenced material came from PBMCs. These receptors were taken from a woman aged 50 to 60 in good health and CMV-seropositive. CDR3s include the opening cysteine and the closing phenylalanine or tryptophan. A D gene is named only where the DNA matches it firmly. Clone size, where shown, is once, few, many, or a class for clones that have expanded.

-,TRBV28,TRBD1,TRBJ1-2,CASSSGGVRGYTF,TGTGCCAGCAGTTCAGGGGGCGTCCGAGGCTACACCTTC
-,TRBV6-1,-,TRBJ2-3,CASRERGHTDTQYF,TGTGCCAGCAGGGAGCGGGGACACACAGATACGCAGTATTTT
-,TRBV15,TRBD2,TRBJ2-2,CATPGLAYTGELFF,TGTGCCACGCCCGGACTAGCCTACACCGGGGAGCTGTTTTTT
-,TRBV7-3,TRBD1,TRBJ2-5,CASSRTGGPQETQYF,TGTGCCAGCAGCCGGACAGGGGGCCCCCAAGAGACCCAGTACTTC
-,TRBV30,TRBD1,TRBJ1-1,CAWSIPPGQGRTEAFF,TGTGCCTGGAGTATACCTCCGGGACAGGGTAGGACTGAAGCTTTCTTT
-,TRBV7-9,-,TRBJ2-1,CASRSAGYNEQFF,TGTGCCAGCAGATCCGCGGGGTACAATGAGCAGTTCTTC
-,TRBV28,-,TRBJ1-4,CASSLTGNNEKLFF,TGTGCCAGCAGTCTAACAGGGAATAATGAAAAACTGTTTTTT
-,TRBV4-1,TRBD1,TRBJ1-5,CASSQDASGGLWSQHF,TGCGCCAGCAGCCAAGATGCCTCAGGGGGTTTGTGGTCCCAGCATTTT
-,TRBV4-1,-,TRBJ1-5,CASSPHIGEVDQPQHF,TGCGCCAGCAGCCCCCACATAGGGGAGGTCGATCAGCCCCAGCATTTT
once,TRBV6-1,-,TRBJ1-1,CASSEVGGAFF,TGTGCCAGCAGTGAAGTGGGGGGAGCTTTCTTT
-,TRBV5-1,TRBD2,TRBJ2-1,CASSSGTSASYNEQFF,TGCGCCAGCAGCTCCGGGACTAGCGCGTCCTACAATGAGCAGTTCTTC
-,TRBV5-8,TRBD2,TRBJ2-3,CASSLRGLEVGTDTQYF,TGTGCCAGCAGCTTGCGGGGACTAGAGGTCGGCACAGATACGCAGTATTTT
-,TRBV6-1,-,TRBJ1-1,CASSLPGRTEAFF,TGTGCCAGCAGTTTACCAGGGCGGACTGAAGCTTTCTTT
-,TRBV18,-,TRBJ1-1,CASSPPGGAEAFF,TGTGCCAGCTCACCCCCTGGGGGGGCTGAAGCTTTCTTT
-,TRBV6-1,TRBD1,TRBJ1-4,CASSQYRGSEKLFF,TGTGCCAGCAGCCAGTACAGGGGGAGCGAAAAACTGTTTTTT
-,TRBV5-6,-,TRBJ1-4,CASSHLLTGEEKLFF,TGTGCCAGCAGCCATCTATTGACGGGGGAGGAAAAACTGTTTTTT
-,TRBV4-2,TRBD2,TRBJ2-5,CASSQLGGGAGETQYF,TGTGCCAGCAGCCAACTAGGCGGGGGGGCCGGAGAGACCCAGTACTTC
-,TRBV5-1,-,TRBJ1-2,CASSRSEGRSYGYTF,TGCGCCAGCAGCAGGTCGGAGGGCCGGAGCTATGGCTACACCTTC
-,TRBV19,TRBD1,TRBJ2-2,CASKRLQGAAGELFF,TGTGCCAGCAAACGTCTCCAGGGGGCCGCCGGGGAGCTGTTTTTT
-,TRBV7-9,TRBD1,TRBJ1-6,CASSTGTGGSPLHF,TGTGCCAGCAGTACCGGGACAGGGGGTTCACCCCTCCACTTT
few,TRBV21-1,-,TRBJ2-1,CASSKRTMVRRYNEQFF,TGTGCCAGCAGCAAACGGACAATGGTTAGACGCTACAATGAGCAGTTCTTC
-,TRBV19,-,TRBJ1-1,CASSIGGRANTEAFF,TGTGCCAGTAGTATAGGGGGCAGGGCGAACACTGAAGCTTTCTTT
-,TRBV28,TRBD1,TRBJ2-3,CASSLRGGQGANTQYF,TGTGCCAGCAGTTTAAGGGGGGGACAGGGGGCAAATACGCAGTATTTT
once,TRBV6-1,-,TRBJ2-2,CASSQGAGELFF,TGTGCCAGCAGCCAAGGGGCCGGGGAGCTGTTTTTT
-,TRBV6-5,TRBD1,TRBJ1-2,CASSDGQGNWGYTF,TGTGCCAGCAGTGACGGACAGGGGAATTGGGGCTACACCTTC
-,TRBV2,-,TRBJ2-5,CASSEGGRTQYF,TGTGCCAGCAGTGAGGGTGGGAGGACCCAGTACTTC
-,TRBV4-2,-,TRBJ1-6,CASSQGSQGNSPLHF,TGTGCCAGCAGCCAAGGCTCACAGGGAAATTCACCCCTCCACTTT
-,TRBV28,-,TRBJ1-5,CASSPPMGGQHF,TGTGCCAGCAGTCCCCCTATGGGGGGCCAGCATTTT
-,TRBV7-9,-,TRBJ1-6,CASSLSQGPLHF,TGTGCCAGCAGCTTATCCCAGGGCCCCCTCCACTTT
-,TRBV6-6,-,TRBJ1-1,CASSYRGALSEAFF,TGTGCCAGCAGTTACCGGGGGGCGCTATCTGAAGCTTTCTTT
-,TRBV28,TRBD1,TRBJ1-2,CASSDRVGGYTF,TGTGCCAGCAGTGACAGGGTGGGAGGCTACACCTTC
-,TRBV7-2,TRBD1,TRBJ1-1,CASSTSQGASTEAFF,TGTGCCAGCAGCACCTCACAGGGGGCAAGCACTGAAGCTTTCTTT
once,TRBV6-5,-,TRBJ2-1,CASSNAREQFF,TGTGCCAGCAGTAACGCTAGGGAGCAGTTCTTC
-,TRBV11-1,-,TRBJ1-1,CASSLGGLAEAFF,TGTGCCAGCAGCTTAGGAGGTCTTGCCGAAGCTTTCTTT
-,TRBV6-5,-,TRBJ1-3,CASSWTGTARNTIYF,TGTGCCAGCAGTTGGACGGGAACAGCTCGAAACACCATATATTTT
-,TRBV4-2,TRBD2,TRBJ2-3,CASSQTSGGGDTQYF,TGTGCCAGCAGCCAAACTAGCGGGGGAGGAGATACGCAGTATTTT
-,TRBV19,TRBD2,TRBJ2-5,CASRTSGGTFQETQYF,TGTGCCAGTCGGACTAGCGGGGGAACCTTCCAAGAGACCCAGTACTTC
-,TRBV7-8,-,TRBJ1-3,CASSPPRGNTIYF,TGTGCCAGCAGCCCCCCGAGAGGAAACACCATATATTTT
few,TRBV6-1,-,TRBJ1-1,CASKNPAMNTEAFF,TGTGCCAGCAAAAATCCCGCGATGAACACTGAAGCTTTCTTT
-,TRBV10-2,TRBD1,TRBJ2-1,CASREDRSSYNEQFF,TGCGCCAGCAGAGAGGACAGGAGCTCCTACAATGAGCAGTTCTTC
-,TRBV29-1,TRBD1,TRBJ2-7,CSVGTGGAYEQYF,TGCAGCGTTGGGACAGGGGGGGCCTACGAGCAGTACTTC
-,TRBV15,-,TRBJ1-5,CATSREGQYNQPQHF,TGTGCCACCAGCAGAGAGGGGCAGTACAATCAGCCCCAGCATTTT
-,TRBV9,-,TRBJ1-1,CASSVSGPGTITEAFF,TGTGCCAGCAGCGTTTCTGGTCCAGGAACAATCACTGAAGCTTTCTTT
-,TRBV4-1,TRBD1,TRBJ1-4,CASSQGEGAESEKLFF,TGCGCCAGCAGCCAAGGCGAGGGGGCGGAGAGTGAAAAACTGTTTTTT
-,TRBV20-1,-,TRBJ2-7,CSGEVSREQYF,TGCAGTGGTGAGGTCTCGAGAGAGCAGTACTTC
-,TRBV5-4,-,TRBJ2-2,CASSFEELELFF,TGTGCCAGCAGCTTCGAGGAGTTGGAGCTGTTTTTT
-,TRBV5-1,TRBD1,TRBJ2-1,CASSIPYSPGQGTDEQFF,TGCGCCAGCAGCATCCCATACTCTCCGGGACAGGGAACCGATGAGCAGTTCTTC
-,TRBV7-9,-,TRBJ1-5,CASSPASGGRPQHF,TGTGCCAGCAGCCCAGCCTCTGGGGGGAGACCCCAGCATTTT
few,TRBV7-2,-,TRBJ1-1,CASTLRQDTEAFF,TGTGCCAGCACCCTTAGACAGGACACTGAAGCTTTCTTT
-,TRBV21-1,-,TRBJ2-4,CASSKGWTGPQNIQYF,TGTGCCAGCAGCAAAGGATGGACAGGCCCCCAAAACATTCAGTACTTC
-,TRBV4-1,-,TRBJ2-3,CASSQDRASGTDTQYF,TGCGCCAGCAGCCAAGATAGGGCTAGCGGCACAGATACGCAGTATTTT
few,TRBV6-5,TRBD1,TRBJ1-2,CASSYGQGGGYTF,TGTGCCAGCAGTTACGGACAGGGGGGAGGCTACACCTTC
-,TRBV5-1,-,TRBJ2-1,CASKTRGGASDEQFF,TGCGCCAGCAAAACAAGGGGGGGGGCCTCCGATGAGCAGTTCTTC
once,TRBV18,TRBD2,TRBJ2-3,CASSPNGGAIDTDTQYF,TGTGCCAGCTCACCCAACGGGGGGGCAATCGACACAGATACGCAGTATTTT
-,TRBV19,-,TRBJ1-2,CASSYRETANYGYTF,TGTGCCAGTAGCTATAGAGAGACAGCTAACTATGGCTACACCTTC
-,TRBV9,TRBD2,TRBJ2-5,CASSVLAGGGETQYF,TGTGCCAGCAGCGTCCTAGCGGGGGGAGGCGAGACCCAGTACTTC
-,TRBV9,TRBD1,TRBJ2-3,CASSYGDRVYGQYF,TGTGCCAGCAGCTACGGAGACAGGGTATATGGGCAGTATTTT
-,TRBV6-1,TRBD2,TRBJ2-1,CASSEGGGGAMNEQFF,TGTGCCAGCAGTGAAGGAGGCGGGGGGGCGATGAATGAGCAGTTCTTC